The entry below describes one T cell receptor beta chain. The sample originates from a study of control samples from healthy donors and cancer patients. Here immunoSEQ multiplex PCR was the method, and the copy in TCRdb shows in-frame clones only, minus some. The table has roughly 450,000 clones, about nine tenths seen once. V gave up 5 bases and J gave up 5 bases, with 19 bases separating them. The CDR3 totals 16 residues. The germline CDR1 and CDR2 sequences are LNHDA and SQIVND (reference sequence). Source material: PBMCs. The origin of this receptor is a man aged 40-49 years with head and neck cancer. The rearrangement uses TRBV19 and TRBJ1-5; TRBD1 might be the D (6 bases). The CDR3 sequence: CASSAQDRSYHQPQHF. CDR3 in DNA: TGTGCCAGTAGTGCCCAGGACAGATCTTATCATCAGCCCCAGCATTTT. The whole variable domain, filled in from reference TRBV19 and TRBJ1-5, reads DGGITQSPKYLFRKEGQNVTLSCEQNLNHDAMYWYRQDPGQGLRLIYYSQIVNDFQKGDIAEGYSVSREKKESFPLTVTSAQKNPTAFYLCASSAQDRSYHQPQHFGDGTRLSIL.